This TCR beta chain was identified during a study of cytomegalovirus exposure and HLA in healthy donors. Study results and caveats: The CMV antigen specificity of a few CMV-associated chains was confirmed through in vitro analysis.

This CDR3 has 12 amino acids. Trimming cost V 5 bases and J 9 bases, with 14 bases left between them. Germline V gives CDR1 MNHNS, CDR2 SASEGT. Primers included in the PCR were 60 Vbeta and 13 Jbeta primers. Libraries were prepared by immunoSEQ multiplex PCR; TCRdb keeps only in-frame clonotypes and omits some of them. The table shows more than 110,000 clones, with around a tenth occurring only once. This clone occurred a few times. Its antigen is not identified. The chain is built from TRBV6-1 and TRBJ2-7; no firm D call. The sample consisted of PBMCs. This TCR derives from a man aged 45 to 65 in good health and CMV-seronegative. The CDR3 DNA is TGTGCCAGCAGTAACTCATTGAGAGCGCAGTACTTC. Its protein is CASSNSLRAQYF.